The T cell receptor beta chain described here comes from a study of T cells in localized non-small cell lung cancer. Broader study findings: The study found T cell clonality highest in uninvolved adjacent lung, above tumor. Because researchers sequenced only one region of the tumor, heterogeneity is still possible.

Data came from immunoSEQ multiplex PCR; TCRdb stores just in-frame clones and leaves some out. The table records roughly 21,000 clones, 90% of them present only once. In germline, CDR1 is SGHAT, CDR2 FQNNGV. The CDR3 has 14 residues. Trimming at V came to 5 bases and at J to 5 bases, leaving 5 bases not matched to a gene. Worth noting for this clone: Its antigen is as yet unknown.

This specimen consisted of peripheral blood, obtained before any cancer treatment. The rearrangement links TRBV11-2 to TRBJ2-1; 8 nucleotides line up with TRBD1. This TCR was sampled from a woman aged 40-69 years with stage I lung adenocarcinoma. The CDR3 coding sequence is TGTGCCAGCAGCCACATGGACAGGGACAATGAGCAGTTCTTC. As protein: CASSHMDRDNEQFF.